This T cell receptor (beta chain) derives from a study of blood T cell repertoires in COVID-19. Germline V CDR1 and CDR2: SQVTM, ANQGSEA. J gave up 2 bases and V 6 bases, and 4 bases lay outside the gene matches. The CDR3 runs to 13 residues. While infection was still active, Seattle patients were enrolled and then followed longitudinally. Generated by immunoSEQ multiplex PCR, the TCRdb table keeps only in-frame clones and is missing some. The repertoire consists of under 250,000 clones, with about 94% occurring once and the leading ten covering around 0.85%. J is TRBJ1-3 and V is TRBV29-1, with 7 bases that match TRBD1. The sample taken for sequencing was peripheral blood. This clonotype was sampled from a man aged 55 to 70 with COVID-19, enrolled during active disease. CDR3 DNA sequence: TGCAGCGTCCCGGACAGGACTGGAAACACCATATATTTT. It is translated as CSVPDRTGNTIYF.